The 10 T cell receptor beta chains reported below all come from one sample, sequenced in a study of blood T cell repertoires in COVID-19. TCRdb keeps only in-frame clones here, not all; method: immunoSEQ multiplex PCR. The table shows roughly 200,000 clones, with about 85% occurring only once. The sequenced material came from peripheral blood. The receptors come from a man in his 60s with active or convalescent COVID-19.

The chain carries TRBV6-5 and TRBJ2-7; maybe TRBD1 (6 bases). This CDR3 is 13 amino acids long. Germline values: CDR1 MNHEY, CDR2 SVGAGI. V lost 5 bases, J lost 2 bases, and 10 bases lay in between. The CDR3 DNA follows: TGTGCCAGCAGTCAACAGGGTCCCTACGAGCAGTACTTC. Its protein is CASSQQGPYEQYF.

This sequence joins TRBV5-1 and TRBJ2-1; D remains ambiguous. Deletions cut 1 base from V and 9 bases from J, with 14 bases between. The CDR3 contains 14 residues. The germline V gene has CDR1 SGHRS and CDR2 YFSETQ. The CDR3 DNA reads as TGCGCCAGCAGCTTGAAAATTAACACGGGTGAGCAGTTCTTC. The encoded protein is CASSLKINTGEQFF.

The chain joins TRBV19 to TRBJ2-1, with 9 bases matching TRBD1. The V gene end was trimmed by 8 bases and the J gene end by 5 bases; junction bases not matched to a gene: 7. CDR3 length: 14 residues. Germline V CDR1 and CDR2: LNHDA, SQIVND (reference sequence). The CDR3 DNA reads as TGTGCCAGTGCTACCGGGACAGGGAACAATGAGCAGTTCTTC. It codes for CASATGTGNNEQFF.

The chain carries TRBV9 and TRBJ1-1; perhaps TRBD1 as D (6 bases). Trimming removed 0 bases from V and 3 bases from J, with 12 bases in between. CDR1 and CDR2 from the germline V gene are SGDLS and YYNGEE. The length of the CDR3 is 15 residues. The CDR3 sequence is CASSVEAGVDTEAFF. CDR3 bases: TGTGCCAGCAGCGTAGAGGCAGGGGTGGACACTGAAGCTTTCTTT.

This clone was seen only once. In nucleotides, the CDR3 is TGCGCCAGCAGCTTGGATGGCCAGGCACAATACAATGAGCAGTTCTTC. Encoded protein: CASSLDGQAQYNEQFF. The J gene is TRBJ2-1, the V gene TRBV5-1; D is uncertain. This CDR3 contains 16 residues. Per the germline V gene, CDR1 is SGHRS and CDR2 is YFSETQ. The V and J ends lost 0 bases and 4 bases respectively, with 14 bases between them.

The J gene is TRBJ2-1, the V gene TRBV3-1 (or the pseudogene TRBV3-2); 10 bases fit TRBD2. The germline V gene has CDR1 LGHDT and CDR2 YNNKEL (reference sequence). V shed 4 bases, J shed 9 bases, and the junction held 12 bases outside the gene matches. This CDR3 has 16 residues. The CDR3, as DNA: TGTGCCAGCAGCCGCCCATCAGCGGGGGGGCCGAGTGAGCAGTTCTTC. This codes for CASSRPSAGGPSEQFF.

The rearrangement links TRBV29-1 to TRBJ1-1; weak D call: TRBD1 (5 bases). Germline CDR1 is SQVTM and CDR2 is ANQGSEA. Trimming took off 7 bases at V and 0 bases at J, with 15 bases between the two ends. The CDR3 spans 14 residues. CDR3 in DNA: TGCAGCGCTTCTGGGGGGGGAGTGAACACTGAAGCTTTCTTT. Its protein is CSASGGGVNTEAFF.

The J gene is TRBJ1-4, the V gene TRBV4-1, with 9 bases aligning to TRBD1. Germline V gene sequence: CDR1 MGHRA, CDR2 YSYEKL. The J segment lost 5 bases and the V segment lost 4 bases, leaving 8 bases of the junction unmatched. The CDR3 has 16 amino acids. The CDR3 loop reads CASSRDRVRVNEKLFF. The CDR3, as DNA: TGCGCCAGCAGCCGGGACAGGGTGAGGGTAAATGAAAAACTGTTTTTT.

The rearrangement joins TRBV7-8 to TRBJ2-2, with D possibly matching TRBD1 (5 bases). CDR1 is SGHVS, CDR2 FQNEAQ, per germline. V dropped 2 bases and J dropped 0 bases, with 16 bases sitting between them. The CDR3 is 18 amino acids. The CDR3 sequence is CASSLRGRGAANTGELFF. The CDR3 DNA reads as TGTGCCAGCAGCTTAAGAGGTCGTGGGGCCGCGAACACCGGGGAGCTGTTTTTT.

V is TRBV11-1 and J is TRBJ1-1; 8 bases agree with TRBD1. V lost 5 bases and J lost 5; bases outside the gene matches: 10. Germline values: CDR1 SGHAT, CDR2 FQDESV (reference sequence). The CDR3 totals 15 residues. The CDR3 loop reads CASSPQGAVRTEAFF. The CDR3 DNA reads as TGTGCCAGCAGCCCCCAGGGGGCTGTGCGGACTGAAGCTTTCTTT.